The T cell receptor (beta chain) under discussion was sequenced for a study of control samples from healthy donors and cancer patients. The sample holds one count of this clone. This CDR3 has 14 amino acids. The V end was cut by 5 bases, the J end by 4 bases, with 14 bases between. Per the germline V gene, CDR1 is SGHTA and CDR2 is FQGNSA. The assay was immunoSEQ multiplex PCR, and TCRdb's table has in-frame clones only and misses some. The data hold 150,000 to 200,000 clones, with roughly 94% observed a single time. This chain uses TRBV7-2 with TRBJ1-1, with D unresolved. This sequence originates from a woman younger than 30 in good health. The sample was blood. The CDR3 protein is CASSRMNIGTEAFF. For the CDR3, the DNA is TGTGCCAGCAGCCGGATGAATATTGGCACTGAAGCTTTCTTT.